The 4 T cell receptor beta chains below come from one sample, sequenced in a study of blood T cell repertoires in COVID-19. Repertoires were generated with immunoSEQ multiplex PCR, while TCRdb's copy carries only in-frame clones and drops some. The profile shows about 350,000 clones, approximately 89% of them singletons. Sequences were obtained from peripheral blood. Receptor source: an older woman with COVID-19, enrolled during active disease.

A few counts support this clone. The J gene is TRBJ1-5, the V gene TRBV28; D ambiguous. The length of the CDR3 is 15 residues. CDR1 is MDHEN and CDR2 is SYDVKM in the germline V gene. Trimming shortened V by 6 bases and J by 1 base, and 13 bases separated the two germline ends. The CDR3 sequence is CASSPVWSSNQPQHF. In DNA, the CDR3 is TGTGCCAGCAGCCCGGTTTGGTCAAGCAATCAGCCCCAGCATTTT. The entire variable domain, with the rest obtained from reference TRBV28 and TRBJ1-5, is as follows: DVKVTQSSRYLVKRTGEKVFLECVQDMDHENMFWYRQDPGLGLRLIYFSYDVKMKEKGDIPEGYSVSREKKERFSLILESASTNQTSMYLCASSPVWSSNQPQHFGDGTRLSIL.

This chain links TRBV11-2 with TRBJ2-7; TRBD2 matches 8 bases. Germline assignment: CDR1 SGHAT and CDR2 FQNNGV. The CDR3 is made up of 15 amino acids. V gave up 2 bases and J gave up 4 bases; unmatched junction bases: 7. The CDR3 spells CASSLNAGGSYEQYF. The CDR3 DNA sequence: TGTGCCAGCAGCTTAAACGCGGGGGGATCATACGAGCAGTACTTC. Variable domain in full (rest from reference TRBV11-2 and TRBJ2-7): EAGVAQSPRYKIIEKRQSVAFWCNPISGHATLYWYQQILGQGPKLLIQFQNNGVVDDSQLPKDRFSAERLKGVDSTLKIQPAKLEDSAVYLCASSLNAGGSYEQYFGPGTRLTVT.

V is TRBV28 and J is TRBJ2-5, with TRBD1 matching 8 bases. The CDR3 extends over 13 amino acids. Germline CDR1 is MDHEN and CDR2 is SYDVKM. V dropped 7 bases and J dropped 2; count of bases not matched to a gene: 3. The CDR3 is CASTGDRQETQYF. CDR3 bases: TGTGCCAGCACCGGGGACAGGCAAGAGACCCAGTACTTC.

In this sample, this clone turned up once. The chain recombines TRBV2 with TRBJ2-5, with TRBD1 matching over 7 bases. Trimming cost V 6 bases and J 5 bases; bases outside gene matches: 15. Germline values: CDR1 SNHLY, CDR2 FYNNEI. The CDR3 consists of 16 residues. CDR3 loop: CASSLQGYQVGETQYF. The CDR3 DNA sequence: TGTGCCAGCAGCCTACAGGGGTATCAGGTTGGGGAGACCCAGTACTTC.